These 4 T cell receptor beta chains came from one sample sequenced in a study of response to subunit inactivated influenza vaccine. TCRdb processed the RT-PCR reads anew with MiXCR; each CDR3 protein has one entry. The sample lists about 650,000 distinct CDR3 sequences, around 15% occurring once. The sample in question was PBMCs from blood, obtained 14 to 15 days before vaccination. The receptors derive from a man aged 50 or older who received an inactivated influenza vaccine.

Concerning this clonotype itself: The junction differs from germline at one of its ends, possibly a read error. CDR3 in amino acids: CASKSQGKNTGELLF. The CDR3 region has the DNA TGTGCCAGCAAATCGCAGGGGAAGAACACCGGGGAGCTGCTTTTT. The chain carries TRBV12-3 or TRBV12-4 and TRBJ2-2; D is possibly TRBD1 (6 bases). The CDR3 length is 15 residues.

The chain couples TRBV9 to TRBJ2-1, with 7 nucleotides matching TRBD2. Trimming cost V 0 bases and J 6 bases; bases outside gene matches: 6. CDR1 and CDR2 from the germline V gene are SGDLS and YYNGEE. There are 15 residues in the CDR3. The CDR3 nucleotides read TGTGCCAGCAGCGTAGAGGGAGGGTGGGGCAATGAGCAGTTCTTC. Amino acid sequence: CASSVEGGWGNEQFF.

J is TRBJ2-2 and V is TRBV20-1, with 7 bases fitting TRBD2. The germline gives CDR1 DFQATT, CDR2 SNEGSKA (reference sequence). There are 17 residues in the CDR3. The CDR3 here is CCARDLLSSGPTGELFF. The DNA of the CDR3 is TGCTGCGCTAGAGATCTTTTGTCTAGCGGTCCCACCGGGGAGCTGTTTTTT.

This chain uses TRBV2 with TRBJ2-7, with a tentative D call TRBD1 (7 bases). In germline, CDR1 is SNHLY, CDR2 FYNNEI. CDR3 size: 14 residues. Trimming removed 11 bases from V and 4 bases from J, with 21 bases in between. CDR3 sequence: CAGGVGRGTYEQYF. CDR3 DNA: TGTGCCGGGGGAGTCGGCAGGGGGACTTACGAGCAGTACTTC.